A single sample is the source of the 19 T cell receptor beta chains below, sequenced in a study of T-cell reconstitution after alpha-beta-depleted transplantation in children. TCRbeta library construction was performed incorporating unique molecular identifiers. Via MiXCR, TCRdb re-called the PCR reads, giving one row per CDR3 protein. This table has hundreds of thousands of distinct CDR3 sequences, over 10% appearing once. This specimen consisted of PBMCs, mostly from graft donor cells, obtained 360 days after TCRalphabeta/CD19-depleted stem cell transplant. These receptors all come from a male patient younger than 18 who had a stem cell transplant for acute myeloid leukemia, so the T cells may come from the graft donor.

The V gene is TRBV14, the J gene TRBJ2-7; D call uncertain. The CDR3 spans 13 residues. Germline V gene sequence: CDR1 SGHDN, CDR2 FVKESK. Trimming took off 2 bases at V and 3 bases at J, with 8 bases between the two ends. The CDR3, as DNA: TGTGCCAGCAGCCAAAGTGACGGCTACGAGCAGTACTTC. Translating it yields CASSQSDGYEQYF. Complete variable domain (other parts from reference TRBV14 and TRBJ2-7): EAGVTQFPSHSVIEKGQTVTLRCDPISGHDNLYWYRRVMGKEIKFLLHFVKESKQDESGMPNNRFLAERTGGTYSTLKVQPAELEDSGVYFCASSQSDGYEQYFGPGTRLTVT.

This clonotype appeared many times. V usage is TRBV18 and J usage is TRBJ2-7; TRBD2 aligns across 11 bases. With 6 bases clipped from V and 4 bases from J, the junction kept 2 bases outside the gene matches. The CDR3 runs 13 residues. CDR1 and CDR2 from the germline V gene are KGHSH and LQKENI. CDR3 in amino acids: CASSGTSGYEQYF. The CDR3 DNA is TGTGCCAGCTCCGGGACTAGCGGTTACGAGCAGTACTTC.

This clonotype appeared a few times. The CDR3 is CASSQGWPSGPYEQYF. Here the CDR3 DNA reads TGCGCCAGCAGCCAAGGGTGGCCTAGCGGGCCCTACGAGCAGTACTTC. The chain couples TRBV4-3 to TRBJ2-7, with 8 bases fitting TRBD2. This CDR3 comprises 16 residues. With 1 base clipped from V and 2 bases from J, the junction kept 7 bases outside the gene matches. Germline V CDR1 and CDR2: LGHNA, YSLEER.

This chain's CDR3 is CAGSGRGGTDTQYF. CDR3 nucleotide sequence: TGTGCCGGAAGCGGGAGGGGAGGCACAGATACGCAGTATTTT. V and J are TRBV5-5 and TRBJ2-3; 10 nucleotides align to TRBD2. J gave up 1 base and V 10 bases, and 6 bases lay outside the gene matches. The germline gives CDR1 SGHKS, CDR2 YYEKEE (reference sequence). The CDR3 is made up of 14 amino acids. The entire variable domain, with the rest obtained from reference TRBV5-5 and TRBJ2-3, is as follows: DAGVTQSPTHLIKTRGQQVTLRCSPISGHKSVSWYQQVLGQGPQFIFQYYEKEERGRGNFPDRFSARQFPNYSSELNVNALLLGDSALYLCAGSGRGGTDTQYFGPGTRLTVL.

This clonotype was detected only a few times. V gene TRBV11-3 combines with J gene TRBJ2-1; 9 bases are a match to TRBD1. Trimming cost V 4 bases and J 6 bases; bases outside gene matches: 7. Germline-derived CDR1 and CDR2 are SGHNT and YENEEA. The CDR3 consists of 15 residues. The CDR3 region has the DNA TGTGCCAGCAGCTCAGACAGGGGGAAAGCCAATGAGCAGTTCTTC. As protein: CASSSDRGKANEQFF. Full variable domain (remainder filled in from reference TRBV11-3 and TRBJ2-1): EAGVVQSPRYKIIEKKQPVAFWCNPISGHNTLYWYLQNLGQGPELLIRYENEEAVDDSQLPKDRFSAERLKGVDSTLKIQPAELGDSAVYLCASSSDRGKANEQFFGPGTRLTVL.

Concerning this clonotype itself: No DNA is shown, since the ends of the CDR3 on it are uncertain; the CDR3 is the one TCRdb lists. This chain's CDR3 is CASTSLGGFCPPGSCFF. The V and J genes are TRBV27 and TRBJ2-2; the table's D call TRBD1 went unverified against the DNA. Ends included, the CDR3 has 17 residues. CDR1 MNHEY and CDR2 SMNVEV come from the germline V gene (reference sequence).

This clonotype has at least ten counts. The chain couples TRBV29-1 to TRBJ2-1; 13 positions agree with TRBD2. Per the germline V gene, CDR1 is SQVTM and CDR2 is ANQGSEA. The ends lost 5 bases at V and 6 bases at J; junction bases unmatched: 19. The CDR3 loop spans 19 amino acids. CDR3 sequence: CSVRRTSGGYPPPSNEQFF. The CDR3, as DNA: TGCAGCGTTCGCCGGACTAGCGGGGGTTATCCCCCTCCTAGCAATGAGCAGTTCTTC.

In this sample, this clonotype turned up a few times. The V and J genes are TRBV4-3 and TRBJ2-7, with 8 bases matching TRBD2. Per germline, CDR1 LGHNA and CDR2 YSLEER. This CDR3 comprises 16 residues. With V trimmed by 0 bases and J by 1 base, 5 bases remained unmatched. The CDR3, as DNA: TGCGCCAGCAGCCAAGATAGGGCGGGAGGTTCCTACGAGCAGTACTTC. As protein: CASSQDRAGGSYEQYF.

The rearrangement joins TRBV12-3 or TRBV12-4 to TRBJ2-7; perhaps TRBD1 as D (6 bases). This CDR3 is 16 amino acids long. The V end was cut by 3 bases, the J end by 0 bases, with 15 bases between. The CDR3 sequence is CASSFEWQGSSYEQYF. The CDR3 nucleotides read TGTGCCAGCAGTTTTGAGTGGCAGGGGTCCTCCTACGAGCAGTACTTC.

The chain has TRBV7-9 and TRBJ2-3; the D gene could be TRBD1 or TRBD2 (5 bases each). Trimming stripped 1 base from V and 6 bases from J, with 20 bases between. CDR3 size: 17 residues. Germline-derived CDR1 and CDR2 are SEHNR and FQNEAQ (reference sequence). CDR3 sequence: CASSLVLGTTSSDTQYF. CDR3 bases: TGTGCCAGCAGCTTAGTGCTCGGGACCACCTCGTCGGATACGCAGTATTTT.

This clonotype has at least ten counts. The chain uses TRBV18 and TRBJ2-5, with a possible D match to TRBD1 (6 bases). With 1 base removed from V and 1 base from J, the gap between germline ends came to 10 bases. There are 15 residues in the CDR3. Germline V CDR1 and CDR2: KGHSH, LQKENI. The DNA for the CDR3 is TGTGCCAGCTCACCACGGGGGCGCTTCCAAGAGACCCAGTACTTC. This translates into CASSPRGRFQETQYF.

V is TRBV27 and J is TRBJ2-5, with 7 bases matching TRBD2. V shed 2 bases, J shed 1 base, and the junction held 7 bases outside the gene matches. From germline, CDR1 is MNHEY and CDR2 SMNVEV (reference sequence). The CDR3 length is 16 residues. CDR3 residues: CASSLRAGVSQETQYF. Here the CDR3 DNA reads TGTGCCAGCAGTTTACGGGCGGGAGTGTCCCAAGAGACCCAGTACTTC.

The chain uses TRBV9 and TRBJ2-7, with D perhaps TRBD2 (6 bases). Germline values: CDR1 SGDLS, CDR2 YYNGEE. The CDR3 totals 14 residues. Trimming removed 3 bases from V and 5 bases from J, with 15 bases in between. CDR3 region: CASSALAVGDEQYF. The CDR3 coding sequence is TGTGCCAGCAGCGCCTTAGCGGTTGGGGACGAGCAGTACTTC.

This clonotype was observed a handful of times. J is TRBJ2-1 and V is TRBV20-1; tentative D call: TRBD2 (6 bases). The CDR3 runs 12 residues. Germline lookup yields CDR1 DFQATT and CDR2 SNEGSKA (reference sequence). V shed 0 bases and J shed 13 bases, with 13 bases lying between them. The CDR3: CSARDWIADQFF. CDR3 nucleotides: TGCAGTGCTAGAGATTGGATAGCGGATCAGTTCTTC.

This clonotype was picked up many times. This chain links TRBV27 with TRBJ2-1; a possible D gene is TRBD2 (6 bases). With 6 bases removed from V and 7 bases from J, the gap between germline ends came to 13 bases. This CDR3 is built from 13 residues. Germline CDR1 is MNHEY and CDR2 is SMNVEV (reference sequence). The CDR3 spells CASSRDSFNEQFF. CDR3 DNA: TGTGCCAGCAGCAGGGACTCTTTTAATGAGCAGTTCTTC.

This CDR3 reads CASSYWDRREGRDTQYF. CDR3 DNA sequence: TGTGCCAGCAGTTATTGGGATCGGCGGGAGGGTCGCGATACGCAGTATTTT. The chain uses TRBV6-9 and TRBJ2-3; 9 bases line up with TRBD2. The J segment lost 6 bases and the V segment lost 1 base, leaving 11 bases of the junction unmatched. Germline V gene sequence: CDR1 MNHGY, CDR2 SVAAGI. The CDR3 is 17 amino acids.

The V call is TRBV7-2, the J call TRBJ1-5; no clear D. V was pared by 1 base and J by 6 bases, with 7 bases between. The CDR3 contains 13 residues. Germline CDR1 is SGHTA and CDR2 is FQGNSA. In nucleotides, the CDR3 is TGTGCCAGCAGCTTAGATCCTGGTCAGCCCCAGCATTTT. Amino acids: CASSLDPGQPQHF.

This clonotype has just a few counts. This chain uses TRBV24-1 with TRBJ2-5; 8 bases fit TRBD1. The CDR3 is made up of 16 amino acids. Per the germline V gene, CDR1 is KGHDR and CDR2 is SFDVKD. After removal of 1 base from V and 1 base from J, the junction contained 4 bases not matched to a gene. The CDR3 region is CATSDFRDRGQETQYF. CDR3 nucleotide sequence: TGTGCCACCAGTGATTTCAGAGACAGGGGCCAAGAGACCCAGTACTTC.

There are a few counts of this clonotype. The chain carries TRBV7-2 and TRBJ2-2, with D perhaps TRBD2 (5 bases). The V end lost 4 bases, the J end lost 3 bases, and 9 bases lay between the germline ends. CDR1 is SGHTA, CDR2 FQGNSA, per germline. The CDR3 is made up of 14 amino acids. The CDR3 sequence is CASSSDYYTGELFF. The CDR3 bases are TGTGCCAGCAGCTCCGACTATTACACCGGGGAGCTGTTTTTT.